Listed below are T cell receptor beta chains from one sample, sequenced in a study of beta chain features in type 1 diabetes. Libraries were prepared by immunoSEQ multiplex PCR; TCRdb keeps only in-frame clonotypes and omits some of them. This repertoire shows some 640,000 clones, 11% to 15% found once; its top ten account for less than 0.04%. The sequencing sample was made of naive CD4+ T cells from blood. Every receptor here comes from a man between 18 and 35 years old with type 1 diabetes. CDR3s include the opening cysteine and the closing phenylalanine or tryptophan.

CASSYTKVSSYNEQFF	TRBV5-1	TRBJ2-1
CASSLEATTDTQYF	TRBV7-2	TRBJ2-3
CASKDFNGPEFF	TRBV5-1	TRBJ2-1
CSARGGHEQFF	TRBV20-1	TRBJ2-1
CASRTGPRSTQYF	TRBV2	TRBJ2-5
CASSQDRLQRGPQSDTIYF	TRBV4-1	TRBJ1-3
CANKLGGEETQYF	TRBV21-1	TRBJ2-5
CASSSRRPNTGELFF	TRBV28	TRBJ2-2
CASSSRAGAGEQFF	TRBV7-9	TRBJ2-1
CASSPGTGFFDEQFF	TRBV28	TRBJ2-1
CSVAEGLGAYEQYF	TRBV29-1	NA
CASSPRTQGAGDTQYF	TRBV18	TRBJ2-3
CASGQGLAKNIQYF	TRBV6-6	TRBJ2-4
CASSNCASGRGGGELFF	TRBV21-1	TRBJ2-2
CASSPFRQYGYTF	TRBV7-2	TRBJ1-2
CASSTGVSYEQYF	TRBV18	TRBJ2-7
CASSGYRDDYGYTF	TRBV25-1	TRBJ1-2
CAWSVGLANLYEQYF	TRBV30	TRBJ2-7
CATSRVLAGVGETQYF	TRBV15	TRBJ2-5
CASSVGGYNEQFF	TRBV5-1	TRBJ2-1
CASRGWREGLSTQYF	TRBV11-2	TRBJ2-3
CASQVAENREQYF	TRBV2	TRBJ2-7
CSVATGQIYGYTF	TRBV29-1	TRBJ1-2
CASSIDRKAEQFF	TRBV19	TRBJ2-1
CASSQGRTGGRDEAFF	TRBV7-8	TRBJ1-1
CASSPPWGLTEAFF	TRBV18	TRBJ1-1
CASSATGTGDGYTF	TRBV9	TRBJ1-2
CASSNQGTDTQYF	TRBV5-1	TRBJ2-3
CASSKGQGDFAETQYF	TRBV5-1	TRBJ2-5
CASSEPSGIVDNEQFF	TRBV25-1	TRBJ2-1
CASSSRTGSYEQYF	TRBV11-2	TRBJ2-7
CASRDRDRTNYEQYF	TRBV7-2	TRBJ2-7
CAWCTGVEQFF	TRBV30	TRBJ2-1
CASDRQGNTEAFF	TRBV30	TRBJ1-1
CASSLETSRTYEQYF	TRBV4-1	TRBJ2-7
CASSSQGSPDTQYF	TRBV7-9	TRBJ2-3
CASSYGESSGANVLTF	TRBV27	TRBJ2-6
CASSLGDYGYTF	TRBV28	TRBJ1-2
CASRSGLAGYNEQFF	TRBV7-2	TRBJ2-1
CASSSLAGVRADTQYF	TRBV7-9	TRBJ2-3
CASSSSGDNAGELFF	TRBV27	TRBJ2-2
CSVDSDRTSTDTQYF	TRBV29-1	TRBJ2-3
CASSQVLGETQYF	TRBV14	TRBJ2-5
CSAGWRGEQFF	TRBV29-1	TRBJ2-1
CASSGTNGEKLFF	TRBV4-3	TRBJ1-4
CASSEFYTTSGAFF	TRBV25-1	TRBJ1-1
CASSRHSRRGNQDTQYF	TRBV7-2	TRBJ2-3
CASSLFSGGVSTDTQYF	TRBV28	TRBJ2-3
CASSGGGASTDTQYF	TRBV28	TRBJ2-3
CAWSVTGNTIYF	TRBV30	TRBJ1-3
CASSYSGSSYNEQFF	TRBV6-5	TRBJ2-1
CASSQTRAEKLFF	TRBV4-3	TRBJ1-4
CASRGQGQGVFYEQYF	TRBV2	TRBJ2-7